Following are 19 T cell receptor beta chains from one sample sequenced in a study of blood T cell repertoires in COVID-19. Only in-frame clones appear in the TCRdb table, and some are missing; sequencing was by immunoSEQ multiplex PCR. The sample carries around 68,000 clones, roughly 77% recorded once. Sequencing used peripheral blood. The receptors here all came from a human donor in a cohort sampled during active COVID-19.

The CDR3 DNA is TGCAGCGTTGCCGGTGCGGGCAATCAGCCCCAGCATTTT. Translated: CSVAGAGNQPQHF. The chain uses TRBV29-1 and TRBJ1-5; D call uncertain. Trimming pared 4 bases from V and 2 bases from J, leaving 9 bases between. Germline V gives CDR1 SQVTM, CDR2 ANQGSEA. CDR3 length: 13 residues.

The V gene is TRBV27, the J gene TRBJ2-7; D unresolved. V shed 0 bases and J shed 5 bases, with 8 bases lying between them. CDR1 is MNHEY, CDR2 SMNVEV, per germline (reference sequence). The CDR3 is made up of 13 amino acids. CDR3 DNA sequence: TGTGCCAGCAGTTTATCCGGTGCCGACGAGCAGTACTTC. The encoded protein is CASSLSGADEQYF.

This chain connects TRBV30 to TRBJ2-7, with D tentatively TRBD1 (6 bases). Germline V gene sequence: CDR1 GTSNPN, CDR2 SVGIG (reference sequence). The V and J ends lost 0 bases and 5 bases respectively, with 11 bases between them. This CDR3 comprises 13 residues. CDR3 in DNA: TGTGCCTGGAGTGTACCAGGGGCCCACGAGCAGTACTTC. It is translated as CAWSVPGAHEQYF.

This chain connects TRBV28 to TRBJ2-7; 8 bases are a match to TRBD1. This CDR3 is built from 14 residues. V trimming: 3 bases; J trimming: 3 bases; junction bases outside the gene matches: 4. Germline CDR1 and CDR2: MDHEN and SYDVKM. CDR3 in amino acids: CASSLDRDFYEQYF. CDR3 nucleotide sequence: TGTGCCAGCAGTTTGGACAGGGATTTCTACGAGCAGTACTTC.

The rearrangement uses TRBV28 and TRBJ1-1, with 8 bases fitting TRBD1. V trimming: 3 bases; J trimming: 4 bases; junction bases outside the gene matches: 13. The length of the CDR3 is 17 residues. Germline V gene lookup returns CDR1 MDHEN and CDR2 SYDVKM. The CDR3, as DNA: TGTGCCAGCAGTTTCGGCACAGGGGGAGGATGGGGCACTGAAGCTTTCTTT. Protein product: CASSFGTGGGWGTEAFF. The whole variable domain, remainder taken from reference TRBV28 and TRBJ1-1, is DVKVTQSSRYLVKRTGEKVFLECVQDMDHENMFWYRQDPGLGLRLIYFSYDVKMKEKGDIPEGYSVSREKKERFSLILESASTNQTSMYLCASSFGTGGGWGTEAFFGQGTRLTVV.

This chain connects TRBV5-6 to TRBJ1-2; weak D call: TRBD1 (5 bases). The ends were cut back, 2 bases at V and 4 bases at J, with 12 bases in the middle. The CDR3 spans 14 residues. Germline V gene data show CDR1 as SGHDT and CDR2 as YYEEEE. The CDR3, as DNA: TGTGCCAGCAGCTTCGGCAGGGCCCTCTATGGCTACACCTTC. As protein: CASSFGRALYGYTF.

The chain's CDR3 is CASSPKGRASSYNSPLHF. Here the CDR3 DNA reads TGTGCCAGCAGCCCAAAGGGGAGGGCAAGCTCCTATAATTCACCCCTCCACTTT. This chain joins TRBV5-6 and TRBJ1-6; possibly TRBD1 for D (5 bases). The V end lost 4 bases, the J end lost 0 bases, and 17 bases lay between the germline ends. Germline V gene sequence: CDR1 SGHDT, CDR2 YYEEEE. This CDR3 spans 18 amino acids.

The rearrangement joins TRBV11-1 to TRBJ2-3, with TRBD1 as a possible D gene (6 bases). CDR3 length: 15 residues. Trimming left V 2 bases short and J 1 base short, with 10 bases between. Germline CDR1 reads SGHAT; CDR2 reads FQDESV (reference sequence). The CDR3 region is CASSLFKGGTDTQYF. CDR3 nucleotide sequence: TGTGCCAGCAGCTTATTCAAGGGGGGCACAGATACGCAGTATTTT.

The CDR3 DNA sequence: TGTGCCAGCAGCTTAGACGGGAGGGAGACCCAGTACTTC. Translated: CASSLDGRETQYF. The chain couples TRBV13 to TRBJ2-5; 7 bases map to TRBD2. This CDR3 contains 13 residues. Germline V CDR1 and CDR2: PRHDT, FYEKMQ (reference sequence). V lost 1 base to trimming and J lost 5 bases; unmatched junction nucleotides: 1.

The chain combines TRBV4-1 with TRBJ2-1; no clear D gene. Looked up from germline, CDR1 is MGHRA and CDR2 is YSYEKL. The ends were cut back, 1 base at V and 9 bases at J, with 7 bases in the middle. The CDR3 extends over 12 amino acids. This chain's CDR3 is CASSQVNSEQFF. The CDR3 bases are TGCGCCAGCAGCCAAGTAAACAGTGAGCAGTTCTTC.

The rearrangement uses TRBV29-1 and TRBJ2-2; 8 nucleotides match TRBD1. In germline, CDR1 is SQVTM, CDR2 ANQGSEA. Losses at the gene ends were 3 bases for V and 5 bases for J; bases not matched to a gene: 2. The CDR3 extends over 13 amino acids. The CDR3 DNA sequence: TGCAGCGTTGACCGGACAGGGACCGGGGAGCTGTTTTTT. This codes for CSVDRTGTGELFF.

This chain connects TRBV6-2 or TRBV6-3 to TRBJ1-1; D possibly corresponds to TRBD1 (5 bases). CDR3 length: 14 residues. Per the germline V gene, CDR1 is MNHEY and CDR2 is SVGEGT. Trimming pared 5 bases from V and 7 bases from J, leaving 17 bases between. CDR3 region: CASSTFSGGDEAFF. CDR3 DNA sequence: TGTGCCAGCAGTACCTTCTCGGGGGGGGATGAAGCTTTCTTT.

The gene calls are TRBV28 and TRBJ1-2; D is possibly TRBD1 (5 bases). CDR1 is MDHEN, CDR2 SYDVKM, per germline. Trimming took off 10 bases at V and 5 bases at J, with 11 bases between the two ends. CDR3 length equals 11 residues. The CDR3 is CAISQGYGYTF. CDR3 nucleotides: TGTGCCATCAGCCAGGGATATGGCTACACCTTC.

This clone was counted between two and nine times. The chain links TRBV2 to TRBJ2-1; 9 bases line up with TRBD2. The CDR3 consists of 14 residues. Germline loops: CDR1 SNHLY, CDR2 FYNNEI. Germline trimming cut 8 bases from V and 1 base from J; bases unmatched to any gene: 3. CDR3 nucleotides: TGTGCCAGCTTGGCGGGAGGGTCCTACAATGAGCAGTTCTTC. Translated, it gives CASLAGGSYNEQFF. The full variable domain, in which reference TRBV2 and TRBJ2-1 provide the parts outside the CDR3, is EPEVTQTPSHQVTQMGQEVILRCVPISNHLYFYWYRQILGQKVEFLVSFYNNEISEKSEIFDDQFSVERPDGSNFTLKIRSTKLEDSAMYFCASLAGGSYNEQFFGPGTRLTVL.

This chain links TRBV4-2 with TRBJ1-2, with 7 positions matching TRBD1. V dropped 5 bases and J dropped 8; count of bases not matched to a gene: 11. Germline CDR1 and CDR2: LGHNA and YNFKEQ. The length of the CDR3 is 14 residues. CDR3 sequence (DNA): TGTGCCAGCAGCACCCGAACAGGGGTGAAGGGCTACACCTTC. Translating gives CASSTRTGVKGYTF.

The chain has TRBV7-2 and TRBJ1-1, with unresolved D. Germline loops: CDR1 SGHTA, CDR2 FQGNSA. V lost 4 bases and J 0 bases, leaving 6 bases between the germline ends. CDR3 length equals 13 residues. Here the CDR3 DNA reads TGTGCCAGCAGCTCCGGTCTGAACACTGAAGCTTTCTTT. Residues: CASSSGLNTEAFF.

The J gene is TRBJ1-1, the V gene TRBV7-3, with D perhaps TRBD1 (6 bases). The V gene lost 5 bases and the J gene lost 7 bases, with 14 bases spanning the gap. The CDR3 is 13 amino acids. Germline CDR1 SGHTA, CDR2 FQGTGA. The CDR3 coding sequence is TGTGCCAGCAGCCCCCAGGGGCTGGGTGAAGCTTTCTTT. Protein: CASSPQGLGEAFF. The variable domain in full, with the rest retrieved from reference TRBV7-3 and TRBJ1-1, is GAGVSQTPSNKVTEKGKYVELRCDPISGHTALYWYRQSLGQGPEFLIYFQGTGAADDSGLPNDRFFAVRPEGSVSTLKIQRTERGDSAVYLCASSPQGLGEAFFGQGTRLTVV.

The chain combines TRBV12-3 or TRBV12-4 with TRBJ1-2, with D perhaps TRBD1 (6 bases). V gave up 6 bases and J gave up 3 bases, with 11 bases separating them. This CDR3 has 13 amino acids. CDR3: CASSKGQYYGYTF. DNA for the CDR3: TGTGCCAGCAGCAAAGGACAGTACTATGGCTACACCTTC.

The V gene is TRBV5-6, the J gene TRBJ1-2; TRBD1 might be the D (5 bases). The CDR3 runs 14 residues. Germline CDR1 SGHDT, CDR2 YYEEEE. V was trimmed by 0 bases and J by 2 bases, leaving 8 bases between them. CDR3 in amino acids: CASSLVDRNYGYTF. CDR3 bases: TGTGCCAGCAGCTTGGTTGACAGAAACTATGGCTACACCTTC.